This T cell receptor (beta chain) was sequenced during a study of cytomegalovirus exposure and HLA in healthy donors. 13 Jbeta primers and 60 Vbeta primers were used for the PCR. TCRdb's copy holds only in-frame clones and misses some; the assay was immunoSEQ multiplex PCR. The repertoire holds about 92,000 clones, with over 75% as singletons. This CDR3 spans 14 amino acids. Trimming removed 4 bases at V and 1 base at J, with 12 bases between. Germline lookup yields CDR1 SGHRS and CDR2 YFSETQ. Input material: PBMCs. The source is a young man in good health and CMV-seronegative. The V gene is TRBV5-1, the J gene TRBJ2-7, with D possibly TRBD1 on 6 matching bases. Here the CDR3 DNA reads TGCGCCAGCAGCATAAGGACAGCTTCCTACGAGCAGTACTTC. Encoded protein: CASSIRTASYEQYF.